This passage covers 31 T cell receptor beta chains from one sample sequenced in a study of T cells in localized non-small cell lung cancer. The repertoire was sequenced with immunoSEQ multiplex PCR; TCRdb's copy has only in-frame clones and lacks some. The sample includes 15,000 to 20,000 clones, almost 85% of them seen just once. Sequenced material: peripheral blood, taken before any cancer treatment. The receptors stem from an older male donor with stage I lung adenocarcinoma.

V usage is TRBV6-6 and J usage is TRBJ2-4; D is unresolved. This CDR3 is built from 14 residues. The germline gives CDR1 MNHNY, CDR2 SVGAGI (reference sequence). The V end lost 7 bases, the J end lost 10 bases, and 20 bases lay between the germline ends. CDR3 coding DNA: TGTGCCAGCACCATACCCGGCGCTGCTGGGATTCAGTACTTC. Amino acid sequence: CASTIPGAAGIQYF.

The chain joins TRBV27 to TRBJ2-7; D may correspond to TRBD1 or TRBD2 (5 bases each). There are 16 residues in the CDR3. V shed 7 bases and J shed 7 bases, with 26 bases lying between them. The germline CDR1 and CDR2 sequences are MNHEY and SMNVEV (reference sequence). The CDR3 sequence: CASKADWGTLYGEQYF. The CDR3 DNA is TGTGCCAGCAAAGCCGACTGGGGGACGTTGTACGGGGAGCAGTACTTC.

The chain combines TRBV15 with TRBJ2-7; D is perhaps TRBD1 (5 bases). Germline V gene data show CDR1 as LNHNV and CDR2 as YYDKDF (reference sequence). This CDR3 contains 15 residues. The V and J ends lost 2 bases and 5 bases respectively, with 16 bases between them. The CDR3 region is CATSRQIGDWDEQYF. CDR3 nucleotides: TGTGCCACCAGCAGACAGATAGGGGATTGGGACGAGCAGTACTTC.

The chain recombines TRBV7-3 with TRBJ2-4; D not resolved. Per germline, CDR1 SGHTA and CDR2 FQGTGA. The CDR3 runs 17 residues. The V end was cut by 5 bases, the J end by 0 bases, with 17 bases between. In DNA form, the CDR3 reads TGTGCCAGCAGCAGGCCCCCCCCACACGTAGCCAAAAACATTCAGTACTTC. Its translation is CASSRPPPHVAKNIQYF.

V gene TRBV10-3 combines with J gene TRBJ2-7; 11 nucleotides agree with TRBD1. V lost 6 bases to trimming and J lost 2 bases; unmatched junction nucleotides: 3. This CDR3 has 14 amino acids. Germline V lookup: CDR1 ENHRY, CDR2 SYGVKD. The CDR3, as DNA: TGTGCCATCAGCGGGACAGGGGGTACCTACGAGCAGTACTTC. Encoded protein: CAISGTGGTYEQYF.

This rearrangement joins TRBV7-9 to TRBJ2-7; no firm D call. The CDR3 covers 14 residues. Trimming took off 2 bases at V and 2 bases at J, with 10 bases between the two ends. Germline V gene data show CDR1 as SEHNR and CDR2 as FQNEAQ (reference sequence). The CDR3: CASSLRIQPYEQYF. The CDR3 nucleotides are TGTGCCAGCAGCTTAAGAATCCAGCCCTACGAGCAGTACTTC.

The chain joins TRBV29-1 to TRBJ2-3, with D possibly called TRBD1 or TRBD2 (5 bases each). The length of the CDR3 is 14 residues. Germline CDR1 and CDR2: SQVTM and ANQGSEA. Trimming removed 6 bases from V and 4 bases from J, with 17 bases in between. The CDR3 here is CSVRGQGEADTQYF. CDR3 nucleotide sequence: TGCAGCGTCCGGGGTCAGGGTGAGGCAGATACGCAGTATTTT.

This chain uses TRBV25-1 with TRBJ1-5, with D possibly TRBD1 on 5 matching bases. In germline, CDR1 is MGHDK, CDR2 SYGVNS. The CDR3 consists of 15 residues. Trimming shortened V by 1 base and J by 11 bases, and 18 bases separated the two germline ends. Written as DNA, the CDR3 is TGTGCCAGCAGTGAATTTAGAGCGGTAGAGACAGCCCAGCATTTT. Protein product: CASSEFRAVETAQHF.

The chain joins TRBV30 to TRBJ2-3; possibly TRBD1 for D (5 bases). Germline CDR1 and CDR2: GTSNPN and SVGIG (reference sequence). The CDR3 has 15 residues. Deletions cut 0 bases from V and 10 bases from J, with 20 bases between. The CDR3 DNA follows: TGTGCCTGGAGTGTACATTTGGGGCAGGCCCGTTCGCAGTATTTT. Translating gives CAWSVHLGQARSQYF.

The chain uses TRBV2 and TRBJ2-1; D is ambiguous. V was shortened by 8 bases and J by 10 bases, with 21 bases between the two germline ends. Germline loops: CDR1 SNHLY, CDR2 FYNNEI. The CDR3 sequence is 14 residues long. As DNA, the CDR3 is TGTGCCAGCGGTGCGGCCTTGCCGAGACGGGAGCAGTTCTTC. Translation gives CASGAALPRREQFF.

The chain couples TRBV5-4 to TRBJ2-2; the match to TRBD2 covers 9 bases. Germline CDR1 SGHNT, CDR2 YYREEE (reference sequence). Trimming removed 5 bases from V and 3 bases from J; junction bases left unmatched: 14. CDR3 length equals 18 residues. In nucleotides, the CDR3 is TGTGCCAGCAGTCGCCCGGGACTAGCAAAGGAGGACACCGGGGAGCTGTTTTTT. This gives the protein CASSRPGLAKEDTGELFF.

V gene TRBV9 combines with J gene TRBJ2-5; the match to TRBD1 covers 7 bases. Germline CDR1 SGDLS, CDR2 YYNGEE. There are 15 residues in the CDR3. V lost 3 bases to trimming and J lost 2 bases; unmatched junction nucleotides: 7. The CDR3 protein is CASSDPNRGQETQYF. The CDR3, as DNA: TGTGCCAGCAGCGACCCGAACAGGGGACAAGAGACCCAGTACTTC.

This clone showed up just a few times. The rearrangement joins TRBV30 to TRBJ1-2; D is unresolved. Germline lookup yields CDR1 GTSNPN and CDR2 SVGIG (reference sequence). The CDR3 loop spans 11 amino acids. The V and J ends lost 4 bases and 5 bases respectively, with 8 bases between them. CDR3 protein: CAWMKGYGYTF. The CDR3 region has the DNA TGTGCCTGGATGAAGGGTTATGGCTACACCTTC.

The J gene is TRBJ1-3, the V gene TRBV11-2; D is unclear. Germline loops: CDR1 SGHAT, CDR2 FQNNGV. This CDR3 spans 14 amino acids. V lost 3 bases and J 0 bases, leaving 6 bases between the germline ends. The CDR3: CASSFGSSGNTIYF. Written as DNA, the CDR3 is TGTGCCAGCAGCTTCGGGAGCTCTGGAAACACCATATATTTT.

This clone occurred a few times. The J gene is TRBJ1-2, the V gene TRBV7-9; no clear D gene. CDR1 is SEHNR and CDR2 is FQNEAQ in the germline V gene (reference sequence). V was shortened by 1 base and J by 0 bases, with 9 bases between the two germline ends. CDR3 size: 15 residues. CDR3 sequence reads: CASSLGPATNYGYTF. CDR3 DNA sequence: TGTGCCAGCAGCTTAGGTCCCGCTACTAACTATGGCTACACCTTC. The whole variable domain, remainder taken from reference TRBV7-9 and TRBJ1-2, is DTGVSQNPRHKITKRGQNVTFRCDPISEHNRLYWYRQTLGQGPEFLTYFQNEAQLEKSRLLSDRFSAERPKGSFSTLEIQRTEQGDSAMYLCASSLGPATNYGYTFGSGTRLTVV.

This chain uses TRBV6-1 with TRBJ2-4; D is uncertain. Germline V gene data show CDR1 as MNHNS and CDR2 as SASEGT. The V and J ends lost 3 bases and 0 bases respectively, with 21 bases between them. The CDR3 has 19 amino acids. The CDR3 DNA follows: TGTGCCAGCAGTGACGAGTGGAGCAGGCCGAAACAAGCCAAAAACATTCAGTACTTC. This encodes CASSDEWSRPKQAKNIQYF.

CDR3 amino acids: CASSPDGFEQYF. Here the CDR3 DNA reads TGTGCCAGCAGCCCGGACGGGTTCGAGCAGTACTTC. This chain connects TRBV9 to TRBJ2-7; no clear D. The V end was cut by 4 bases, the J end by 6 bases, with 11 bases between. Germline V gives CDR1 SGDLS, CDR2 YYNGEE. CDR3 length: 12 amino acids.

V gene TRBV30 combines with J gene TRBJ1-4; TRBD1 aligns across 8 bases. The length of the CDR3 is 15 residues. Looked up from germline, CDR1 is GTSNPN and CDR2 is SVGIG (reference sequence). V gave up 3 bases and J gave up 1 base; unmatched junction bases: 4. The CDR3 loop reads CAWRFRGQTNEKLFF. CDR3 DNA: TGTGCCTGGAGATTCAGGGGGCAAACTAATGAAAAACTGTTTTTT.

This chain connects TRBV7-9 to TRBJ2-1, with TRBD2 identical over 9 bases. After removal of 4 bases from V and 7 bases from J, the junction contained 11 bases not matched to a gene. Looked up from germline, CDR1 is SEHNR and CDR2 is FQNEAQ (reference sequence). The CDR3 is 16 amino acids. This CDR3 is CASSSHRAGGKNEQFF. The CDR3 nucleotides read TGTGCCAGCAGCTCACACCGGGCGGGGGGGAAGAATGAGCAGTTCTTC.

The chain links TRBV7-9 to TRBJ2-7, with D tentatively TRBD1 or TRBD2 (7 bases each). V lost 2 bases, J lost 6 bases, and 14 bases lay in between. This CDR3 has 14 residues. Germline V CDR1 and CDR2: SEHNR, FQNEAQ (reference sequence). The CDR3 DNA sequence: TGTGCCAGCAGCTTAATGGGAGGGGGCGCCGAGCAGTACTTC. This encodes CASSLMGGGAEQYF.

This chain joins TRBV6-1 and TRBJ2-3, with TRBD1 matching 9 bases. The V segment lost 10 bases and the J segment 7 bases; nucleotides outside the gene matches: 12. The CDR3 has 14 amino acids. Germline V gene data show CDR1 as MNHNS and CDR2 as SASEGT. In DNA, the CDR3 is TGTGCCACCACCGTAACAGGGGGCAGTAATACGCAGTATTTT. Its translation is CATTVTGGSNTQYF.

J is TRBJ2-3 and V is TRBV9, with 8 bases that match TRBD2. The CDR3 has 15 amino acids. The germline V gene encodes CDR1 SGDLS and CDR2 YYNGEE. V shed 0 bases and J 2 bases; nucleotides not matched to a gene: 2. The chain's CDR3 is CASSVAGGNTDTQYF. The CDR3 DNA reads TGTGCCAGCAGCGTAGCGGGGGGGAACACAGATACGCAGTATTTT.

This clone was picked up a small number of times. CDR3 in amino acids: CASSSGLGRSGLAKNIQYF. CDR3 bases: TGTGCCAGTAGTTCGGGACTAGGGAGATCGGGGTTGGCCAAAAACATTCAGTACTTC. This chain uses TRBV19 with TRBJ2-4; 8 nucleotides agree with TRBD2. Germline CDR1 reads LNHDA; CDR2 reads SQIVND (reference sequence). The CDR3 is 19 amino acids. Trimming at V came to 5 bases and at J to 1 base, leaving 16 bases not matched to a gene.

This clone appeared once. The chain has TRBV7-2 and TRBJ2-1; unclear D gene. The CDR3 spans 16 residues. Trimming removed 1 base from V and 7 bases from J, with 17 bases in between. Germline V gene data show CDR1 as SGHTA and CDR2 as FQGNSA. CDR3 sequence: CASSLVGPYAGNEQFF. CDR3 nucleotides: TGTGCCAGCAGCTTAGTAGGGCCCTACGCCGGGAATGAGCAGTTCTTC.

The chain links TRBV7-8 to TRBJ2-7, with no clear D. Germline V gives CDR1 SGHVS, CDR2 FQNEAQ. Between the trimmed V and J ends, which lost 3 bases and 4 bases, there was a span of 13 bases. The CDR3 totals 14 residues. The CDR3 region has the DNA TGTGCCAGCAGCTTTTCCCGGAGTGGGTACGAGCAGTACTTC. Its protein product is CASSFSRSGYEQYF.

This clone was seen a single time. J is TRBJ1-6 and V is TRBV19; no reliable D call. Germline loops: CDR1 LNHDA, CDR2 SQIVND (reference sequence). Trimming took 5 bases from V and 1 from J, leaving 12 bases between them. CDR3 length: 16 residues. The CDR3 loop is CASSPTLGSYNSPLHF. The CDR3 DNA reads as TGTGCCAGTAGTCCAACCCTTGGGTCCTATAATTCACCCCTCCACTTT.

The chain has TRBV19 and TRBJ2-2, with 15 bases identical to TRBD2. The V segment lost 1 base and the J segment 3 bases; nucleotides outside the gene matches: 9. Germline CDR1 LNHDA, CDR2 SQIVND (reference sequence). The CDR3 loop spans 20 amino acids. CDR3 coding DNA: TGTGCCAGTAGTATAGCAGGACTAGCGGGAGGGCCCTCGGACACCGGGGAGCTGTTTTTT. Translation gives CASSIAGLAGGPSDTGELFF. The variable domain in full, completed from reference TRBV19 and TRBJ2-2, reads DGGITQSPKYLFRKEGQNVTLSCEQNLNHDAMYWYRQDPGQGLRLIYYSQIVNDFQKGDIAEGYSVSREKKESFPLTVTSAQKNPTAFYLCASSIAGLAGGPSDTGELFFGEGSRLTVL.

The rearrangement links TRBV6-1 to TRBJ1-4; TRBD1 matches 11 bases. Germline V gene data show CDR1 as MNHNS and CDR2 as SASEGT. With V trimmed by 6 bases and J by 7 bases, 4 bases remained unmatched. The CDR3 sequence is 14 residues long. CDR3 sequence reads: CASRGTGGSEKLFF. In nucleotides, the CDR3 is TGTGCCAGCAGAGGGACAGGGGGAAGTGAAAAACTGTTTTTT.

The V and J genes are TRBV11-1 and TRBJ1-5; unclear D gene. The CDR3 extends over 12 amino acids. The germline V gene has CDR1 SGHAT and CDR2 FQDESV (reference sequence). V was clipped by 3 bases and J by 6 bases, with 6 bases between them. The CDR3 nucleotides are TGTGCCAGCAGCTTGGGTAGTCAGCCCCAGCATTTT. Residues: CASSLGSQPQHF.

This chain links TRBV6-1 with TRBJ2-3; D tentatively reads TRBD1 or TRBD2 (5 bases each). V was cut by 10 bases and J by 2 bases, with 13 bases left in between. Germline CDR1 is MNHNS and CDR2 is SASEGT. This CDR3 contains 13 residues. The CDR3 DNA is TGTGCCATCCAACGGGACCACACAGATACGCAGTATTTT. This translates into CAIQRDHTDTQYF.

The chain carries TRBV18 and TRBJ2-7; 10 bases match TRBD2. This CDR3 region has 16 residues. With V trimmed by 2 bases and J by 4 bases, 8 bases remained unmatched. Germline V gene data show CDR1 as KGHSH and CDR2 as LQKENI. Here the CDR3 reads CASSPATSGFGYEQYF. CDR3 nucleotides: TGTGCCAGCTCACCAGCGACTAGCGGGTTCGGGTACGAGCAGTACTTC.